The sequence of this TCR beta chain was determined in a study of blood T cell repertoires in COVID-19. Background on the study: The United States, Italy and Spain provided the acute and convalescent COVID-19 samples.

TCRdb's table, derived via immunoSEQ multiplex PCR, lists solely in-frame clones and lacks some. The sample shows some 40,000 clones, more than 70% of them seen only once. This clone was seen only once. With 3 bases clipped from V and 0 bases from J, the junction kept 13 bases outside the gene matches. This CDR3 comprises 19 residues. Germline V gene data show CDR1 as SGHDN and CDR2 as FVKESK. The chain recombines TRBV14 with TRBJ2-1; 8 bases agree with TRBD1. The source is a human donor in a cohort sampled during active COVID-19. The sequenced material came from peripheral blood. CDR3 loop: CASSHWTGWEKNSYNEQFF. CDR3 sequence (DNA): TGTGCCAGCAGCCATTGGACAGGGTGGGAAAAGAACTCCTACAATGAGCAGTTCTTC.